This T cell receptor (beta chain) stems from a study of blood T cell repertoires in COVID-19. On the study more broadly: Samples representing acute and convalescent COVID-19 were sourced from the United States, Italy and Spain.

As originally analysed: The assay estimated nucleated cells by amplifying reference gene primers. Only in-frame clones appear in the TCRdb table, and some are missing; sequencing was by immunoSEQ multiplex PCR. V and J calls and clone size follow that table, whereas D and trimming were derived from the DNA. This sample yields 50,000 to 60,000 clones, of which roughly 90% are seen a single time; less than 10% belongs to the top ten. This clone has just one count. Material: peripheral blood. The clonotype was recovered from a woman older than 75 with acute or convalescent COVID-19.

The CDR3 here is CASSEAGWPRGQYF. DNA for the CDR3: TGTGCCAGCAGTGAAGCAGGATGGCCTCGCGGGCAGTACTTC. This chain uses TRBV2 with TRBJ2-7, with D uncertain. Trimming shortened V by 0 bases and J by 9 bases, and 15 bases separated the two germline ends. The CDR3 length is 14 residues. The germline V gene encodes CDR1 SNHLY and CDR2 FYNNEI. The variable domain in full, completed from reference TRBV2 and TRBJ2-7, reads EPEVTQTPSHQVTQMGQEVILRCVPISNHLYFYWYRQILGQKVEFLVSFYNNEISEKSEIFDDQFSVERPDGSNFTLKIRSTKLEDSAMYFCASSEAGWPRGQYFGPGTRLTVT.